A single T cell receptor beta chain is shown here with its context. Its antigen is unidentified. The record originates from a study of T cells in Graves' hyperthyroidism and ophthalmopathy. RNA transcripts provided the source from which TCR beta CDR3 regions were amplified. The TCR CDR3 was amplified in a first-round RT-PCR using the HTBI primer set. TCRdb analysed the multiplex PCR reads with MiXCR anew, one entry per CDR3 protein. The data contain some 510,000 distinct CDR3 sequences, around 45% of them singletons. Findings of the study overall: By a 13 V-J model, ophthalmopathy was set apart from stable hyperthyroidism. Progression to ophthalmopathy was predicted a median of roughly 6.5 months early.

The CDR3 totals 13 residues. Trimming removed 7 bases from V and 0 bases from J, with 12 bases in between. Germline CDR1 reads DFQATT; CDR2 reads SNEGSKA (reference sequence). Specimen: peripheral blood or thyroid tissue (not recorded which). The chain employs TRBV20-1 and TRBJ2-5; D is unclear. The source of this sequence is a woman aged 18-29 years with Graves' hyperthyroidism. The CDR3 region has the DNA TGCAGTGTCTTCCGGTTAGACCAAGAGACCCAGTACTTC. This sequence encodes CSVFRLDQETQYF.